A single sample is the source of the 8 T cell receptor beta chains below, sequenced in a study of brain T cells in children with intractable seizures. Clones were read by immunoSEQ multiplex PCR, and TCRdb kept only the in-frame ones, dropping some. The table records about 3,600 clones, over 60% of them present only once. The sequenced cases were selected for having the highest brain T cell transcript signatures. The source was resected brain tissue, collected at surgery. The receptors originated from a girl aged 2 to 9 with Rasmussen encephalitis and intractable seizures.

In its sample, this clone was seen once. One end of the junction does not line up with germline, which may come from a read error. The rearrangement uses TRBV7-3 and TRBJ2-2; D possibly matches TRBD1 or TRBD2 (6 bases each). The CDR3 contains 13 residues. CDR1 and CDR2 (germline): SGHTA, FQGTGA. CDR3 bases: TGTGCCAGCAGCTTAACGGGGGGACACCTCTTGGCTTTT. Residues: CASSLTGGHLLAF.

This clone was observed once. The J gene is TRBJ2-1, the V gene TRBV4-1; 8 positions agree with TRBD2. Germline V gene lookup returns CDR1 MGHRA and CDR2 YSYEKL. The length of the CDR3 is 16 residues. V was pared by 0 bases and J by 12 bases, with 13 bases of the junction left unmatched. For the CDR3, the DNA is TGCGCCAGCAGCCAAGATGCGGCGGGGGGCCTCTCTGGGCAGTTCTTC. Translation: CASSQDAAGGLSGQFF.

Here the CDR3 DNA reads TGTGCCAGCCTATTTCGGGACCACAATCAGCCCCAGCATTTT. Protein sequence: CASLFRDHNQPQHF. The chain combines TRBV6-5 with TRBJ1-5, with D perhaps TRBD1 (5 bases). The CDR3 covers 14 residues. Trimming removed 8 bases at V and 3 bases at J, with 14 bases between. Germline CDR1 MNHEY, CDR2 SVGAGI.

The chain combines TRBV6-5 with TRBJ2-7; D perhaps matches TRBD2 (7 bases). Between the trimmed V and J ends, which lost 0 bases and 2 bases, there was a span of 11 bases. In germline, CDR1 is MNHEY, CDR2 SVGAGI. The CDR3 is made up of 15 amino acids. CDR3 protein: CASSYSWGGTYEQYF. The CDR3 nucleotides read TGTGCCAGCAGTTACTCGTGGGGGGGCACCTACGAGCAGTACTTC.

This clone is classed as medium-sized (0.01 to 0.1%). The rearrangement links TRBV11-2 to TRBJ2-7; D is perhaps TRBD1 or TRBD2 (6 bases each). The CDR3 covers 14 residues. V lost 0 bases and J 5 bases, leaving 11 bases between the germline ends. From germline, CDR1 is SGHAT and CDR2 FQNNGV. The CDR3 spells CASSLDWGADEQYF. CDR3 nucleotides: TGTGCCAGCAGCTTAGACTGGGGGGCGGACGAGCAGTACTTC.

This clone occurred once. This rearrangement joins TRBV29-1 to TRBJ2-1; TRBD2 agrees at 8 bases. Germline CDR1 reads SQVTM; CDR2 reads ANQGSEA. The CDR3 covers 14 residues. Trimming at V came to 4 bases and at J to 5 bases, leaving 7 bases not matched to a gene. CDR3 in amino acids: CSVVSGSVDNEQFF. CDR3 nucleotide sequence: TGCAGCGTTGTGAGCGGGAGTGTGGACAATGAGCAGTTCTTC.

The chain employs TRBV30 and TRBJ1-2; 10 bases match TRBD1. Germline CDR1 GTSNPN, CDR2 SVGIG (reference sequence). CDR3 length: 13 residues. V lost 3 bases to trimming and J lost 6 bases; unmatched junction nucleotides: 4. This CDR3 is CAWRAGTGDGYTF. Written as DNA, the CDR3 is TGTGCCTGGAGAGCCGGGACAGGGGATGGCTACACCTTC.

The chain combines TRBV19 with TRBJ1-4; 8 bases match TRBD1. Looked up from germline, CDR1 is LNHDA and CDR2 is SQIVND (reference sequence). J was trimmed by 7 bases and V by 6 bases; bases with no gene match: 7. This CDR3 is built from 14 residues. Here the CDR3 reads CASSLTGDGEKLFF. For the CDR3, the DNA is TGTGCCAGTAGCTTGACAGGGGATGGTGAAAAACTGTTTTTT.